The 16 T cell receptor beta chains below were found in one sample sequenced in a study of persistence of HIV-infected CD4 T cells. The libraries were made with immunoSEQ version 4 in survey mode. The data were produced by immunoSEQ multiplex PCR, yet TCRdb's version contains in-frame clones alone and is incomplete. The sample includes 35,000 to 40,000 clones, approximately 88% of them seen just once. Their cognate antigens are unknown. Anti-CD3/anti-CD28 beads served as a nonspecific positive control stimulus. CD4+ T cells upregulating both CD40 ligand and CD69 were sorted as responding cells. The sample in question was CD4+ T cells sorted from PBMCs after 18-hour stimulation, obtained from a patient who received antiretroviral therapy. The receptors stem from an adult man with HIV who was CMV-seropositive.

This clone was observed once. The rearrangement uses TRBV5-6 and TRBJ2-3; 13 bases map to TRBD2. V was pared by 2 bases and J by 5 bases, with 5 bases of the junction left unmatched. Germline CDR1 reads SGHDT; CDR2 reads YYEEEE. This CDR3 has 16 amino acids. CDR3 sequence (DNA): TGTGCCAGCAGCTTTGGACTAGCGGGAGCTGAAGATACGCAGTATTTT. It codes for CASSFGLAGAEDTQYF.

The sample holds a few counts of this clone. This rearrangement joins TRBV27 to TRBJ1-1; 8 bases fit TRBD1. The V gene's germline CDR1 is MNHEY and CDR2 SMNVEV (reference sequence). J lost 5 bases, V lost 5 bases, and 10 bases had no gene match. The CDR3 spans 15 residues. CDR3: CASSPQGGLGTEAFF. In DNA form, the CDR3 reads TGTGCCAGCAGTCCACAGGGGGGCCTCGGTACTGAAGCTTTCTTT.

The gene calls are TRBV30 and TRBJ1-6; maybe TRBD1 (6 bases). CDR3 length: 14 amino acids. Germline CDR1 is GTSNPN and CDR2 is SVGIG (reference sequence). Trimming stripped 3 bases from V and 6 bases from J, with 12 bases between. CDR3 protein: CAWSRGGGNSPLHF. The CDR3 bases are TGTGCCTGGAGCAGGGGTGGTGGTAATTCACCCCTCCACTTT.

This clone was seen only once. The J gene is TRBJ1-2, the V gene TRBV25-1; 8 positions match TRBD1. CDR1 and CDR2 from the germline V gene are MGHDK and SYGVNS. V dropped 3 bases and J dropped 7; count of bases not matched to a gene: 4. The CDR3 loop spans 13 amino acids. The CDR3: CASSEQQGGGYTF. The CDR3 DNA is TGTGCCAGCAGTGAGCAACAGGGGGGTGGCTACACCTTC.

This clone is classed as medium-sized (0.01 to 0.1%). The chain links TRBV2 to TRBJ1-3, with D possibly TRBD1 on 5 matching bases. The CDR3 has 15 amino acids. Trimming cost V 5 bases and J 4 bases, with 15 bases left between them. CDR1 is SNHLY, CDR2 FYNNEI, per germline. CDR3 protein: CASSPGTAAGNTIYF. DNA for the CDR3: TGTGCCAGCAGTCCCGGGACGGCGGCGGGAAACACCATATATTTT.

The chain joins TRBV14 to TRBJ2-1; TRBD2 matches 7 bases. The CDR3 totals 15 residues. The germline V gene has CDR1 SGHDN and CDR2 FVKESK. Trimming took 4 bases from V and 3 from J; bases not matched to a gene: 6. The CDR3 reads CASSPRGRVYNEQFF. For the CDR3, the DNA is TGTGCCAGCAGCCCACGGGGGAGGGTCTACAATGAGCAGTTCTTC.

J is TRBJ1-5 and V is TRBV27; a weak D match, TRBD1 (5 bases). CDR1 is MNHEY, CDR2 SMNVEV, per germline (reference sequence). Deletions cut 7 bases from V and 3 bases from J, with 10 bases between. The CDR3 spans 13 residues. Here the CDR3 reads CASKGQDNQPQHF. For the CDR3, the DNA is TGTGCCAGCAAGGGGCAGGACAATCAGCCCCAGCATTTT.

This chain joins TRBV18 and TRBJ1-1; TRBD1 matches 9 bases. The trim removed 3 bases at V and 4 bases at J, leaving 18 bases unmatched. The CDR3 spans 19 residues. Germline V CDR1 and CDR2: KGHSH, LQKENI. The CDR3 DNA reads TGTGCCAGCTCACCGCTCCCCACAGGGGGCGACGGAGGAGGCACTGAAGCTTTCTTT. Encoded protein: CASSPLPTGGDGGGTEAFF.

This chain's CDR3 is CASSLTQGSRYGYTF. As DNA, the CDR3 is TGTGCCAGCAGTCTTACTCAGGGTTCCCGCTATGGCTACACCTTC. The rearrangement uses TRBV28 and TRBJ1-2; D perhaps matches TRBD1 (5 bases). This CDR3 has 15 residues. V shed 5 bases and J shed 4 bases, with 17 bases lying between them. Germline CDR1 and CDR2: MDHEN and SYDVKM.

This chain uses TRBV14 with TRBJ2-7; 10 bases match TRBD1. The junction had 8 bases not matched to a gene; V was cut back by 0 bases and J by 9 bases. The CDR3 is 15 residues long. Looked up from germline, CDR1 is SGHDN and CDR2 is FVKESK. DNA for the CDR3: TGTGCCAGCAGCCAAGATTCGCGACAGGGGGCGATGCAGTACTTC. This translates into CASSQDSRQGAMQYF.

V and J are TRBV27 and TRBJ1-4; tentatively, D is TRBD1 (6 bases). Trimming cost V 7 bases and J 8 bases, with 14 bases left between them. The CDR3 consists of 13 residues. Germline assignment: CDR1 MNHEY and CDR2 SMNVEV (reference sequence). This CDR3 reads CASTFQTGEKLFF. In DNA, the CDR3 is TGTGCCAGCACCTTTCAGACAGGCGAAAAACTGTTTTTT.

V usage is TRBV5-8 and J usage is TRBJ1-3, with D tentatively TRBD1 (6 bases). Between the trimmed V and J ends, which lost 3 bases and 5 bases, there was a span of 21 bases. There are 17 residues in the CDR3. Germline lookup yields CDR1 SGHTS and CDR2 YDEGEE. This CDR3 reads CASSSPRGAGGRNTIYF. The CDR3 coding sequence is TGTGCCAGCAGCTCGCCTCGGGGGGCTGGCGGAAGAAACACCATATATTTT.

The V call is TRBV5-4, the J call TRBJ1-1; D is unclear. The CDR3 consists of 15 residues. Germline V lookup: CDR1 SGHNT, CDR2 YYREEE (reference sequence). Trimming stripped 0 bases from V and 5 bases from J, with 14 bases between. The CDR3, as DNA: TGTGCCAGCAGCTTGGCCCCAGTGGGAGGTACTGAAGCTTTCTTT. Translated: CASSLAPVGGTEAFF.

The J gene is TRBJ1-6, the V gene TRBV4-1, with D possibly TRBD1 on 6 matching bases. CDR1 and CDR2 from the germline V gene are MGHRA and YSYEKL. V gave up 4 bases and J gave up 5 bases, with 15 bases separating them. There are 16 residues in the CDR3. CDR3 DNA sequence: TGCGCCAGCAGCCGTAGGGGGGAACAGAATAATTCACCCCTCCACTTT. Amino acid sequence: CASSRRGEQNNSPLHF.

This chain uses TRBV19 with TRBJ2-2, with D possibly being TRBD2 (5 bases). Germline V CDR1 and CDR2: LNHDA, SQIVND (reference sequence). The CDR3 is 15 amino acids. V was cut by 5 bases and J by 4 bases, with 14 bases left in between. Written as DNA, the CDR3 is TGTGCCAGTAGTTATTCTAGCAAGGGCACCGGGGAGCTGTTTTTT. This gives the protein CASSYSSKGTGELFF. The complete variable domain, with remaining parts taken from reference TRBV19 and TRBJ2-2, reads DGGITQSPKYLFRKEGQNVTLSCEQNLNHDAMYWYRQDPGQGLRLIYYSQIVNDFQKGDIAEGYSVSREKKESFPLTVTSAQKNPTAFYLCASSYSSKGTGELFFGEGSRLTVL.

The CDR3 sequence: CASSFKAGRNTEAFF. The CDR3 coding sequence is TGTGCCAGCAGTTTTAAGGCAGGGCGGAACACTGAAGCTTTCTTT. The rearrangement links TRBV27 to TRBJ1-1, with D possibly matching TRBD1 (5 bases). Germline assignment: CDR1 MNHEY and CDR2 SMNVEV (reference sequence). Trimming removed 3 bases at V and 1 base at J, with 12 bases between. The CDR3 consists of 15 residues.